In this sample, the clone carrying this TCR beta chain turned up a few times. Its antigen remains unknown. Per sample, a minimum of 7 million PBMCs were isolated. The data were taken from a study of blood T cells in healthy people across ages. General study findings and limits: Observed TCR beta diversity showed a strong correlation with the percentage of naive T cells as measured by flow cytometry.

For the second PCR, which ran for about 7 to 11 cycles, a sample-barcoded 5' primer and a J-beta primer mix were used. Through a template-switch adaptor with 12 random nucleotides, each cDNA molecule received a tag. Via MiXCR, TCRdb re-called the 5' RACE reads, giving one row per CDR3 protein. The sample includes about 690,000 distinct CDR3 sequences, approximately 40% of them seen just once. Germline V gene lookup returns CDR1 SGHTA and CDR2 FQGNSA. The CDR3 runs to 13 residues. Trimming removed 5 bases at V and 5 bases at J, with 12 bases between. Source material: blood. This sequence was found in an older man in good health. The chain couples TRBV7-2 to TRBJ2-5; D may correspond to TRBD1 or TRBD2 (6 bases each). CDR3 DNA: TGTGCCAGCAGCCCGAGGGGGAGGGAGACCCAGTACTTC. It encodes CASSPRGRETQYF.